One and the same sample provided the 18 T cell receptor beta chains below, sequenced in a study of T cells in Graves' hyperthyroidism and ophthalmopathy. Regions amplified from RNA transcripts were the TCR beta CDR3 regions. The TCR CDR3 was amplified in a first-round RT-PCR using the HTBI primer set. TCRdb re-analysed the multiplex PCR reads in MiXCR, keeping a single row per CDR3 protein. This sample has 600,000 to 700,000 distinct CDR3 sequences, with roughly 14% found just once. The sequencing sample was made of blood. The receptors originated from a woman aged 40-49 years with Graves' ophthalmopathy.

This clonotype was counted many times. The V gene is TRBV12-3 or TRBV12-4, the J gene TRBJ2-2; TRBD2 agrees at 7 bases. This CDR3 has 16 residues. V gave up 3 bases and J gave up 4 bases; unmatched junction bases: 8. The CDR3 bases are TGTGCCAGCAGTTTTCGGGGGGAGACGGGCACCGGGGAGCTGTTTTTT. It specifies CASSFRGETGTGELFF.

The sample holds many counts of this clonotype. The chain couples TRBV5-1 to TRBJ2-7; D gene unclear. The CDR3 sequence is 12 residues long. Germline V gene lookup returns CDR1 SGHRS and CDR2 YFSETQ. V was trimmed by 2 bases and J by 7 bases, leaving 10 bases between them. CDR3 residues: CASSLVEKEQYF. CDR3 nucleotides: TGCGCCAGCAGCTTAGTGGAGAAAGAGCAGTACTTC.

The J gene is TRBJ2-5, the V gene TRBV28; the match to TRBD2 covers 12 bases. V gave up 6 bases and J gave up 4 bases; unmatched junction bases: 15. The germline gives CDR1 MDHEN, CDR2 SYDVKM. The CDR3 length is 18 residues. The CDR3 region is CASRLRPGLAGGGETQYF. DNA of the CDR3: TGTGCCAGCAGGCTCCGGCCCGGGCTAGCGGGAGGGGGAGAGACCCAGTACTTC.

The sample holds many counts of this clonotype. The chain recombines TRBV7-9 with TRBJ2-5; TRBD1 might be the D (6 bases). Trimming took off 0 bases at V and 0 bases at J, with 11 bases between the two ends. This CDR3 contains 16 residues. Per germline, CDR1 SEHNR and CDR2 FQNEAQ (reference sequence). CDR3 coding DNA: TGTGCCAGCAGCTTAGCACCGGACAGTAACCAAGAGACCCAGTACTTC. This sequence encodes CASSLAPDSNQETQYF.

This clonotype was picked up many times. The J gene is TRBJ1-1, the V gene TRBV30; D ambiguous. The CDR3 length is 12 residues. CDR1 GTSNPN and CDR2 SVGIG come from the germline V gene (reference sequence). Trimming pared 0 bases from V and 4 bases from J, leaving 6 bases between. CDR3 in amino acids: CAWSVLVTEAFF. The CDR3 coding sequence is TGTGCCTGGAGTGTACTAGTCACTGAAGCTTTCTTT.

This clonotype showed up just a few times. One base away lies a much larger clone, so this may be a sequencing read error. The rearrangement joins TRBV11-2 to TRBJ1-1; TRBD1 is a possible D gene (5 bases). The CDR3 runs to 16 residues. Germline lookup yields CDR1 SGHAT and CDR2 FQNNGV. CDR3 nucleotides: TGTGCCAGCAGCTTAGAACCCCAGGGCGTTTTGACTGAAGCTTCCTTT. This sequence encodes CASSLEPQGVLTEASF.

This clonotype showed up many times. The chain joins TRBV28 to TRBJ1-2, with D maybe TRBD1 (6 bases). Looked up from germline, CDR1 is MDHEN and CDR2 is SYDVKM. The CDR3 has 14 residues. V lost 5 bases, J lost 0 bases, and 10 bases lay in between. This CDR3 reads CASSGQITNYGYTF. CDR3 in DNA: TGTGCCAGCAGTGGACAGATAACTAACTATGGCTACACCTTC.

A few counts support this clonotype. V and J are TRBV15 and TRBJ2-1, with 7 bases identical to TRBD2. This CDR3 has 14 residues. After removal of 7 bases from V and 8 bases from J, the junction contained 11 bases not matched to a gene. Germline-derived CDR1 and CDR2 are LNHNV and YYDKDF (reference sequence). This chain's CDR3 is CATTSGISGDEQFF. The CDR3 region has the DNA TGTGCCACCACGAGCGGGATTAGTGGTGATGAGCAGTTCTTC.

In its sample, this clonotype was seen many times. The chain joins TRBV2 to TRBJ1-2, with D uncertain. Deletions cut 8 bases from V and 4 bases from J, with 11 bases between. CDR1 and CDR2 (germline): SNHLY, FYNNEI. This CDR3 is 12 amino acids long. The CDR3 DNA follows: TGTGCCAGCGGAGGGATCTTCTATGGCTACACCTTC. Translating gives CASGGIFYGYTF.

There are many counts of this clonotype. The CDR3 DNA reads as TGTGCCAGCAGTTTATTTGGGCCAAAAAACATTCAGTACTTC. This gives the protein CASSLFGPKNIQYF. V is TRBV27 and J is TRBJ2-4; D gene uncertain. The CDR3 loop spans 14 amino acids. CDR1 and CDR2 from the germline V gene are MNHEY and SMNVEV (reference sequence). Trimming pared 1 base from V and 4 bases from J, leaving 8 bases between.

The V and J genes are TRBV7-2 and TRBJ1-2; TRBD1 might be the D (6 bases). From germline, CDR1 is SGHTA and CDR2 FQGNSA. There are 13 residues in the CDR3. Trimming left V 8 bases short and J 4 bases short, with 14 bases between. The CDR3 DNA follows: TGTGCCAGCGGACGGACAGATTCCTATGGCTACACCTTC. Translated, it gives CASGRTDSYGYTF.

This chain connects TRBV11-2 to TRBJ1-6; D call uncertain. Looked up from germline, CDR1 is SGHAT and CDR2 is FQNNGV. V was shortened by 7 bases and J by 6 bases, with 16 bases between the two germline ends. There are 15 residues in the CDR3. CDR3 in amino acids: CASTAGEATNSPLHF. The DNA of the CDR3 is TGTGCCAGCACCGCCGGGGAGGCGACTAATTCACCCCTCCACTTT.

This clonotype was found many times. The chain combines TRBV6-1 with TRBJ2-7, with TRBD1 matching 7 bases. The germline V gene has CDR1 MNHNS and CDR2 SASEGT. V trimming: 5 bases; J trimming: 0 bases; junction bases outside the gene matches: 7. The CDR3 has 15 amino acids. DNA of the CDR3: TGTGCCAGCAGTCATGGGACAGTCCTCTCCTACGAGCAGTACTTC. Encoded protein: CASSHGTVLSYEQYF.

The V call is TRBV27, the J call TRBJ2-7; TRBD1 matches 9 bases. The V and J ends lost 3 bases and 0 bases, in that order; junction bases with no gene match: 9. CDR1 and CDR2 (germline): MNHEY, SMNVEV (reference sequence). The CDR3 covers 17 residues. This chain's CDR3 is CASSLKESGQGSYEQYF. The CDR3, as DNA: TGTGCCAGCAGTTTGAAGGAGTCGGGACAGGGCTCCTACGAGCAGTACTTC.

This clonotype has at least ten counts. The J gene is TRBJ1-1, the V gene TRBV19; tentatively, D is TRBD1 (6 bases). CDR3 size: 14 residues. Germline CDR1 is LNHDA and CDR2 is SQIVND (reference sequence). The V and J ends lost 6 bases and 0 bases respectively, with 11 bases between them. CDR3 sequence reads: CASRTGQLNTEAFF. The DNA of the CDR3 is TGTGCCAGTAGGACCGGACAGCTGAACACTGAAGCTTTCTTT.

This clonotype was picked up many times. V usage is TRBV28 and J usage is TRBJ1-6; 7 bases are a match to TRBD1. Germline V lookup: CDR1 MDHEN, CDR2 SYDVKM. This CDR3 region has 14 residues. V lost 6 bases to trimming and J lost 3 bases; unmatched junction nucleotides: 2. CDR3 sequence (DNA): TGTGCCAGCAGGCAGGGGGACTATAATTCACCCCTCCACTTT. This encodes CASRQGDYNSPLHF.

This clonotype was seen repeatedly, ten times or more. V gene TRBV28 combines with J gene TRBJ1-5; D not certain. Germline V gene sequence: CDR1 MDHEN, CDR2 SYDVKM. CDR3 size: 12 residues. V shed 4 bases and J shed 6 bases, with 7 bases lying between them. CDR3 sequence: CASSSWSQPQHF. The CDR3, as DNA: TGTGCCAGCAGTTCTTGGTCTCAGCCCCAGCATTTT.

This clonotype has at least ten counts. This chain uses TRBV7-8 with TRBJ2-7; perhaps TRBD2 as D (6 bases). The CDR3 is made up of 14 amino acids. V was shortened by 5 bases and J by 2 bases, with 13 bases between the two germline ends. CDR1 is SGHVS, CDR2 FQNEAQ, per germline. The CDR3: CASSPGQRAYEQYF. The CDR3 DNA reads TGTGCCAGCAGCCCGGGGCAGCGGGCCTACGAGCAGTACTTC.